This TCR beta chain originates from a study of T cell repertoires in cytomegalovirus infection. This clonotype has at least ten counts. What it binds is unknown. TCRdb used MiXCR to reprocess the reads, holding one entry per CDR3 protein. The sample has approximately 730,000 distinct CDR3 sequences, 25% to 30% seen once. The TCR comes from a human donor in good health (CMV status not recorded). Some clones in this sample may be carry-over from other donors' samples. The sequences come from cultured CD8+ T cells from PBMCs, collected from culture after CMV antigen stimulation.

In DNA form, the CDR3 reads TGTGCCAGCAGTGAGGGGAGTTACGAGCAGTACTTC. Residues: CASSEGSYEQYF. This sequence joins TRBV2 and TRBJ2-7; tentatively, D is TRBD2 (5 bases). V lost 3 bases to trimming and J lost 4 bases, with 7 bases between them. The CDR3 length is 12 residues. Germline CDR1 reads SNHLY; CDR2 reads FYNNEI.